The 31 T cell receptor beta chains in this list originate from one sample, sequenced in a study of T cell changes during pregnancy in multiple sclerosis. Measured with immunoSEQ multiplex PCR; TCRdb has only the in-frame clones, and not every one. There are tens of thousands of clones in the sample; approximately 92% occur only once, and less than 3% lies in the top ten. The sample was peripheral blood, taken in the third trimester of pregnancy. Receptor source: a female donor in good health, enrolled as a control in a pregnancy study.

The count of this clone is one. The rearrangement joins TRBV6-1 to TRBJ1-6; D is unresolved. CDR3 length: 14 residues. CDR1 MNHNS and CDR2 SASEGT come from the germline V gene. Trimming removed 0 bases from V and 10 bases from J, with 10 bases in between. The CDR3 spells CASSEARGGSPLHF. CDR3 DNA sequence: TGTGCCAGCAGTGAAGCGCGCGGAGGCTCACCCCTCCACTTT.

The V gene is TRBV19, the J gene TRBJ2-3, with 7 bases lining up with TRBD2. The CDR3 consists of 16 residues. J lost 5 bases, V lost 3 bases, and 11 bases had no gene match. CDR1 LNHDA and CDR2 SQIVND come from the germline V gene (reference sequence). The CDR3 loop is CASSIGIAVAGDTQYF. The CDR3 nucleotides are TGTGCCAGTAGTATCGGGATAGCGGTAGCGGGAGATACGCAGTATTTT.

V usage is TRBV27 and J usage is TRBJ1-5; no clear D gene. Per germline, CDR1 MNHEY and CDR2 SMNVEV (reference sequence). Deletions cut 5 bases from V and 4 bases from J, with 6 bases between. The CDR3 has 12 amino acids. The CDR3 protein is CASSTGNQPQHF. The CDR3 region has the DNA TGTGCCAGCAGTACCGGGAATCAGCCCCAGCATTTT.

The DNA of the CDR3 is TGTGCCAGCAGTCCCAGAAGGGACAGGGCTAATGAGCAGTTCTTC. It codes for CASSPRRDRANEQFF. The rearrangement links TRBV13 to TRBJ2-1; 9 positions match TRBD1. Germline V CDR1 and CDR2: PRHDT, FYEKMQ (reference sequence). J lost 7 bases, V lost 6 bases, and 10 bases had no gene match. The CDR3 spans 15 residues.

This clone appeared a few times. The V call is TRBV5-8, the J call TRBJ1-2; 8 bases map to TRBD1. The length of the CDR3 is 13 residues. Per the germline V gene, CDR1 is SGHTS and CDR2 is YDEGEE. After removal of 2 bases from V and 8 bases from J, the junction contained 5 bases not matched to a gene. The CDR3 bases are TGTGCCAGCAGCTTTAAGGACAGGGACGGCTACACCTTC. Encoded protein: CASSFKDRDGYTF.

The rearrangement uses TRBV7-9 and TRBJ1-1; TRBD1 is a possible D gene (5 bases). Germline CDR1 SEHNR, CDR2 FQNEAQ (reference sequence). The CDR3 extends over 16 amino acids. Trimming cost V 1 base and J 2 bases, with 14 bases left between them. The CDR3 spells CASSLGPDRPNTEAFF. CDR3 sequence (DNA): TGTGCCAGCAGCTTAGGGCCAGACAGACCTAACACTGAAGCTTTCTTT.

The chain recombines TRBV29-1 with TRBJ2-1, with D perhaps matching TRBD2 (6 bases). Deletions cut 7 bases from V and 9 bases from J, with 13 bases between. Germline V lookup: CDR1 SQVTM, CDR2 ANQGSEA. CDR3 length equals 11 residues. The CDR3 loop is CSAAGYPEQFF. CDR3 DNA sequence: TGCAGCGCCGCGGGGTATCCTGAGCAGTTCTTC.

V gene TRBV4-1 combines with J gene TRBJ1-5; 8 bases are shared with TRBD1. Germline V lookup: CDR1 MGHRA, CDR2 YSYEKL. V trimming: 0 bases; J trimming: 1 base; junction bases outside the gene matches: 5. This CDR3 comprises 17 residues. The CDR3 loop is CASSQDPGGVSNQPQHF. CDR3 in DNA: TGCGCCAGCAGCCAAGACCCAGGGGGCGTAAGCAATCAGCCCCAGCATTTT.

V is TRBV6-5 and J is TRBJ1-1; 7 nucleotides align to TRBD1. This CDR3 has 14 amino acids. Germline trimming cut 4 bases from V and 1 base from J; bases unmatched to any gene: 3. The germline CDR1 and CDR2 sequences are MNHEY and SVGAGI. CDR3 loop: CASSSGTANTEAFF. DNA for the CDR3: TGTGCCAGCAGTTCCGGGACAGCGAACACTGAAGCTTTCTTT.

The chain combines TRBV14 with TRBJ2-1; 11 bases match TRBD2. Germline values: CDR1 SGHDN, CDR2 FVKESK. The J segment lost 9 bases and the V segment lost 4 bases, leaving 8 bases of the junction unmatched. The CDR3 has 15 residues. CDR3 protein: CASSLSLAGVGEQFF. The CDR3 DNA reads as TGTGCCAGCAGCCTCTCACTAGCGGGAGTGGGTGAGCAGTTCTTC.

This chain uses TRBV28 with TRBJ1-2; 8 bases are shared with TRBD1. The CDR3 has 14 amino acids. J gave up 1 base and V 5 bases, and 3 bases lay outside the gene matches. In germline, CDR1 is MDHEN, CDR2 SYDVKM. In nucleotides, the CDR3 is TGTGCCAGCAGTATCACAGGGGGTAACTATGGCTACACCTTC. Residues: CASSITGGNYGYTF.

The chain combines TRBV29-1 with TRBJ1-1; no clear D. Germline CDR1 SQVTM, CDR2 ANQGSEA. CDR3 length: 11 residues. The V end lost 8 bases, the J end lost 2 bases, and 9 bases lay between the germline ends. Here the CDR3 DNA reads TGCAGCACCAGAAGAAACACTGAAGCTTTCTTT. Translating it yields CSTRRNTEAFF.

V gene TRBV6-6 combines with J gene TRBJ1-2; possible D gene TRBD1, 5 bases. Germline lookup yields CDR1 MNHNY and CDR2 SVGAGI (reference sequence). Trimming left V 6 bases short and J 6 bases short, with 11 bases between. The CDR3 contains 12 residues. The CDR3 DNA reads as TGTGCCAGCAGCATGGGGGGGGATGGCTACACCTTC. Translated: CASSMGGDGYTF.

Concerning this clone: Other DNA sequences from this sample encode an identical CDR3 as well. V and J are TRBV6-1 and TRBJ2-1, with 9 nucleotides matching TRBD2. The V gene end was trimmed by 2 bases and the J gene end by 1 base; junction bases not matched to a gene: 0. Germline CDR1 MNHNS, CDR2 SASEGT. The CDR3 is made up of 15 amino acids. CDR3 nucleotides: TGTGCCAGCAGTGAACTAGCGGGATCCTACAATGAGCAGTTCTTC. Its translation is CASSELAGSYNEQFF.

In this sample, this clone turned up once. The CDR3, as DNA: TGCGCCAGCAGCCCTCGACTAGCGGGGGGTTACAATGAGCAGTTCTTC. Protein: CASSPRLAGGYNEQFF. The chain recombines TRBV4-1 with TRBJ2-1; 13 bases map to TRBD2. Germline loops: CDR1 MGHRA, CDR2 YSYEKL. Trimming removed 4 bases from V and 4 bases from J; junction bases left unmatched: 4. This CDR3 has 16 amino acids.

V is TRBV6-5 and J is TRBJ1-4; D uncertain. V was pared by 0 bases and J by 2 bases, with 10 bases between. Germline-derived CDR1 and CDR2 are MNHEY and SVGAGI. This CDR3 comprises 16 residues. The CDR3 DNA reads as TGTGCCAGCAGTTACTCGAGAACGCCCACTAATGAAAAACTGTTTTTT. Translated: CASSYSRTPTNEKLFF.

The chain joins TRBV5-1 to TRBJ2-5; 8 bases are shared with TRBD2. The V gene end was trimmed by 2 bases and the J gene end by 5 bases; junction bases not matched to a gene: 8. The CDR3 is made up of 15 amino acids. Germline V gene sequence: CDR1 SGHRS, CDR2 YFSETQ. The CDR3 region is CASSLRAGGRETQYF. In DNA form, the CDR3 reads TGCGCCAGCAGCTTAAGGGCGGGAGGCAGGGAGACCCAGTACTTC.

The CDR3 reads CSVIFGGRTDTQYF. In DNA form, the CDR3 reads TGCAGCGTTATTTTCGGGGGGCGCACAGATACGCAGTATTTT. This chain connects TRBV29-1 to TRBJ2-3, with a possible D match to TRBD2 (7 bases). The V gene lost 5 bases and the J gene lost 1 base, with 13 bases spanning the gap. The CDR3 contains 14 residues. Germline lookup yields CDR1 SQVTM and CDR2 ANQGSEA.

The chain couples TRBV11-2 to TRBJ2-1; D is perhaps TRBD2 (5 bases). The CDR3 runs to 14 residues. V was shortened by 5 bases and J by 5 bases, with 13 bases between the two germline ends. From germline, CDR1 is SGHAT and CDR2 FQNNGV. CDR3 DNA sequence: TGTGCCAGCAGCCGACGGGGAAGGCACAATGAGCAGTTCTTC. The encoded protein is CASSRRGRHNEQFF.

The genes are TRBV7-2 and TRBJ2-1, with TRBD2 matching 7 bases. Germline CDR1 reads SGHTA; CDR2 reads FQGNSA. Losses at the gene ends were 1 base for V and 7 bases for J; bases not matched to a gene: 7. CDR3 length: 15 amino acids. CDR3 nucleotides: TGTGCCAGCAGCTTAGTCGGCGGGAGCGGTAATGAGCAGTTCTTC. The encoded protein is CASSLVGGSGNEQFF. The whole variable domain, remainder taken from reference TRBV7-2 and TRBJ2-1, is GAGVSQSPSNKVTEKGKDVELRCDPISGHTALYWYRQSLGQGLEFLIYFQGNSAPDKSGLPSDRFSAERTGGSVSTLTIQRTQQEDSAVYLCASSLVGGSGNEQFFGPGTRLTVL.

This clone has just one count. The V and J genes are TRBV7-9 and TRBJ1-2, with TRBD1 matching 12 bases. The CDR3 is made up of 14 amino acids. V trimming: 4 bases; J trimming: 8 bases; junction bases outside the gene matches: 5. Germline V lookup: CDR1 SEHNR, CDR2 FQNEAQ (reference sequence). The CDR3 DNA reads TGTGCCAGCAGCTCGGGACAGGGGGCGCGGGGCTACACCTTC. It codes for CASSSGQGARGYTF.

A single count supports this clone. This chain uses TRBV5-4 with TRBJ2-3; 7 bases align to TRBD2. Trimming removed 4 bases from V and 5 bases from J; junction bases left unmatched: 16. The CDR3 contains 17 residues. CDR1 and CDR2 from the germline V gene are SGHNT and YYREEE (reference sequence). The CDR3 coding sequence is TGTGCCAGCAGCCCCCGGGGAGGGGCTAGGCCAGGAGATACGCAGTATTTT. It codes for CASSPRGGARPGDTQYF.

In nucleotides, the CDR3 is TGCAGCGTTGAAGCGGGAGGCCCAGAGACCCAGTACTTC. Its translation: CSVEAGGPETQYF. The rearrangement joins TRBV29-1 to TRBJ2-5, with TRBD2 matching over 7 bases. This CDR3 is 13 amino acids long. Germline-derived CDR1 and CDR2 are SQVTM and ANQGSEA. V was clipped by 1 base and J by 4 bases; unmatched bases: 3.

This chain connects TRBV18 to TRBJ2-1; perhaps TRBD1 as D (6 bases). V was cut by 6 bases and J by 0 bases, with 15 bases left in between. Germline CDR1 and CDR2: KGHSH and LQKENI. The CDR3 sequence is 16 residues long. In DNA form, the CDR3 reads TGTGCCAGCTCCCCAACAGGGCTCAGCTCCTACAATGAGCAGTTCTTC. This gives the protein CASSPTGLSSYNEQFF.

This chain links TRBV19 with TRBJ1-1; perhaps TRBD1 as D (6 bases). The germline V gene encodes CDR1 LNHDA and CDR2 SQIVND (reference sequence). The CDR3 runs 15 residues. V lost 5 bases, J lost 2 bases, and 15 bases lay in between. The CDR3 loop is CASSAPGHKNTEAFF. In DNA, the CDR3 is TGTGCCAGTAGTGCACCGGGACACAAAAACACTGAAGCTTTCTTT.

CDR3 loop: CASSSPGTQETQYF. The CDR3 nucleotides read TGTGCCAGCAGCTCCCCGGGGACACAGGAGACCCAGTACTTC. The V call is TRBV7-9, the J call TRBJ2-5; a possible D gene is TRBD1 (6 bases). The V gene lost 4 bases and the J gene lost 5 bases, with 14 bases spanning the gap. Germline loops: CDR1 SEHNR, CDR2 FQNEAQ (reference sequence). CDR3 length: 14 residues.

V and J are TRBV28 and TRBJ2-1; 7 bases align to TRBD2. Germline trimming cut 6 bases from V and 5 bases from J; bases unmatched to any gene: 4. CDR1 is MDHEN and CDR2 is SYDVKM in the germline V gene. The CDR3 sequence is 13 residues long. CDR3 loop: CASRASGHNEQFF. The CDR3 bases are TGTGCCAGCAGAGCTAGCGGTCACAATGAGCAGTTCTTC.

The chain recombines TRBV10-3 with TRBJ1-5, with D possibly matching TRBD1 (6 bases). This CDR3 is 13 amino acids long. Germline lookup yields CDR1 ENHRY and CDR2 SYGVKD. Trimming removed 6 bases at V and 2 bases at J, with 8 bases between. The CDR3: CAISRQGNQPQHF. For the CDR3, the DNA is TGTGCCATCAGCAGACAGGGCAATCAGCCCCAGCATTTT.

The chain uses TRBV18 and TRBJ2-7; D is ambiguous. CDR1 and CDR2 (germline): KGHSH, LQKENI. CDR3 length equals 14 residues. V was clipped by 0 bases and J by 0 bases, with 6 bases between them. The DNA for the CDR3 is TGTGCCAGCTCACCACCGAGCCGCTCCTACGAGCAGTACTTC. Amino acids: CASSPPSRSYEQYF.

This rearrangement joins TRBV7-2 to TRBJ2-3; the D gene is possibly TRBD2 (5 bases). Trimming stripped 3 bases from V and 4 bases from J, with 11 bases between. The CDR3 runs 14 residues. Germline V gives CDR1 SGHTA, CDR2 FQGNSA. The CDR3 sequence: CASSFKGVSDTQYF. Here the CDR3 DNA reads TGTGCCAGCAGCTTCAAGGGAGTTTCAGATACGCAGTATTTT.

Details on this clone: This CDR3 is also generated by other DNA sequences in the sample. The genes are TRBV5-1 and TRBJ2-7; 8 bases match TRBD1. The junction had 0 bases not matched to a gene; V was cut back by 0 bases and J by 1 base. Germline V lookup: CDR1 SGHRS, CDR2 YFSETQ. This CDR3 has 14 residues. CDR3 DNA sequence: TGCGCCAGCAGCTTGGGACAGGGGTCCTACGAGCAGTACTTC. It encodes CASSLGQGSYEQYF.